This T cell receptor (beta chain) was identified in a study of T-cell memory formation after mild COVID-19. The V and J ends lost 2 bases and 4 bases respectively, with 10 bases between them. CDR3 length equals 14 residues. From germline, CDR1 is SGHRS and CDR2 YFSETQ. Findings and caveats of the study: Pre-infection memory already had some responding clones, implying cross-reactive memory joined. CD4/CD8 balance characterized clones contracting day 15 to 85, and CD4+ skew characterized later expanders. The study found contracting CD4+ clones mainly in CM and EM and contracting CD8+ clones in EMRA.

As for this clonotype: What it binds is not known.

TCRdb re-derived calls from the 5' RACE reads in MiXCR, one entry per CDR3 protein. The sample has about 49,000 distinct CDR3 sequences; around 7% are singletons. The clonotype originates from a man younger than 35 who had mild COVID-19 (a few samples of this study predate the infection). Cell type and time point are not known. The chain joins TRBV5-1 to TRBJ2-1; D not certain. Sequencing was carried out using PBMCs or a T cell subset sorted from them (not recorded which). CDR3 sequence reads: CASSFGAVYNEQFF. The DNA for the CDR3 is TGCGCCAGCAGCTTTGGCGCGGTTTACAATGAGCAGTTCTTC. The whole variable domain, remainder taken from reference TRBV5-1 and TRBJ2-1, is KAGVTQTPRYLIKTRGQQVTLSCSPISGHRSVSWYQQTPGQGLQFLFEYFSETQRNKGNFPGRFSGRQFSNSRSEMNVSTLELGDSALYLCASSFGAVYNEQFFGPGTRLTVL.